This T cell receptor beta chain was sequenced in a study of cytomegalovirus exposure and HLA in healthy donors. Whole-study findings and limits: The authors reported that TCR beta sequences could predict HLA-A and HLA-B alleles. These predictions were accurate for most subjects in the first cohort.

Primers: 60 Vbeta forward and 13 Jbeta reverse. The protocol was immunoSEQ multiplex PCR, while the TCRdb copy is restricted to in-frame clones and leaves out a portion. The table shows 180,000 or so clones, with roughly 80% occurring only once. Germline V gene data show CDR1 as MDHEN and CDR2 as SYDVKM. The CDR3 totals 13 residues. V was cut by 3 bases and J by 3 bases, with 9 bases left in between. Points on this clone: Its target is not known.

The clonotype was recovered from a woman aged 40 to 50 in good health and CMV-seropositive. Sequencing used PBMCs. The chain joins TRBV28 to TRBJ2-7, with unresolved D. The CDR3 protein is CASSFTGLYEQYF. The DNA for the CDR3 is TGTGCCAGCAGTTTCACTGGTCTCTACGAGCAGTACTTC.